Below, 21 T cell receptor beta chains from the same sample are listed, as sequenced in a study of CD8+CD57+ T cells in acquired aplastic anemia (dated by TCRdb to 2016 to 2018). Expansion of CD8+CD57+ cells had been shown by flow cytometry in the patients chosen for sequencing. The sample was run on an Illumina HiSeq 2000. TCR beta VDJ combination and CDR3 sequence profiling used genomic DNA as the template. TCRdb applied fastp at Q25 and MiXCR to the public reads, then kept only in-frame beta chains. Each entry is one CDR3 protein sequence, shown with its most common DNA and genes. The sample includes under 200,000 distinct CDR3 sequences, with around half observed a single time. The ten largest account for 25% to 35% of the sample. Input material: sorted CD4+, CD8+, or CD8+CD57+ T cells (not recorded which) from PBMCs. The receptors derive from a human donor with aplastic anemia.

Only one count was recorded for this clonotype. The J gene is TRBJ2-7, the V gene TRBV2; TRBD1 might be the D (6 bases). The V gene's germline CDR1 is SNHLY and CDR2 FYNNEI. The CDR3 contains 14 residues. V was trimmed by 3 bases and J by 5 bases, leaving 14 bases between them. CDR3 bases: TGTGCCAGCAGTGAGTCCCCAGGGGATGACGAGCAGTACTTC. Amino acid sequence: CASSESPGDDEQYF. Together with reference TRBV2 and TRBJ2-7, the CDR3 gives the full variable domain: EPEVTQTPSHQVTQMGQEVILRCVPISNHLYFYWYRQILGQKVEFLVSFYNNEISEKSEIFDDQFSVERPDGSNFTLKIRSTKLEDSAMYFCASSESPGDDEQYFGPGTRLTVT.

This chain uses TRBV2 with TRBJ1-1; no clear D gene. Germline V gene data show CDR1 as SNHLY and CDR2 as FYNNEI. This CDR3 region has 13 residues. With 6 bases removed from V and 10 bases from J, the gap between germline ends came to 18 bases. CDR3 in amino acids: CASRAERNYRAFF. The CDR3, as DNA: TGTGCCAGCAGAGCGGAAAGAAATTATAGAGCTTTCTTT.

This clonotype was found many times. The chain recombines TRBV6-4 with TRBJ2-7, with D perhaps matching TRBD2 (5 bases). This CDR3 has 13 residues. Between the trimmed V and J ends, which lost 6 bases and 6 bases, there was a span of 15 bases. The germline CDR1 and CDR2 sequences are MRHNA and SNTAGT. CDR3 sequence: CASSPGVLREQYF. CDR3 nucleotide sequence: TGTGCCAGCAGCCCCGGGGTTCTTCGCGAGCAGTACTTC.

This chain uses TRBV4-1 with TRBJ1-2; D not resolved. The V and J ends lost 2 bases and 4 bases respectively, with 17 bases between them. Germline-derived CDR1 and CDR2 are MGHRA and YSYEKL. The CDR3 is 16 residues long. CDR3 coding DNA: TGCGCCAGCAGCCAATTTGGCCCGGCCCAACCCTATGGCTACACCTTC. Amino acids: CASSQFGPAQPYGYTF.

This sequence joins TRBV2 and TRBJ2-5; maybe TRBD2 (6 bases). The V gene's germline CDR1 is SNHLY and CDR2 FYNNEI. Trimming shortened V by 5 bases and J by 2 bases, and 12 bases separated the two germline ends. The CDR3 is made up of 14 amino acids. In DNA, the CDR3 is TGTGCCAGCAGTTTAAACGGACTACAAGAGACCCAGTACTTC. Its protein is CASSLNGLQETQYF.

This clonotype was recorded at least ten times. The CDR3 region is CASTSIRESMGGYTF. CDR3 nucleotide sequence: TGTGCCAGCACTTCCATCCGGGAGTCGATGGGGGGCTACACCTTC. This chain joins TRBV12-3 or TRBV12-4 and TRBJ1-2; D is ambiguous. V was pared by 7 bases and J by 8 bases, with 23 bases between. The CDR3 covers 15 residues.

This clonotype occurred once. This chain uses TRBV7-8 with TRBJ2-7; 11 bases are shared with TRBD2. With the DNA end fitting TRBJ2-1 better, the J assignment may be wrong. The CDR3 covers 15 residues. Germline-derived CDR1 and CDR2 are SGHVS and FQNEAQ. The chain's CDR3 is CASSYGTSGYNEQFF. The CDR3 nucleotides read TGTGCCAGCAGCTACGGGACTAGCGGTTACAATGAGCAGTTCTTC.

This clonotype was counted a few times. An end of the junction differs from the germline gene, which may be a read error. DNA for the CDR3: TGTGCTAGCAGCTTTGGACTCCAAGAGACCCAGTACTTC. Translated: CASSFGLQETQYF. J is TRBJ2-5 and V is TRBV7-7; tentative D call: TRBD2 (5 bases). The CDR3 runs to 13 residues. Germline CDR1 SSHAT, CDR2 FNYEAQ (reference sequence). Supplemented by reference TRBV7-7 and TRBJ2-5, the full variable domain reads GAGVSQSPRYKVTKRGQDVTLRCDPISSHATLYWYQQALGQGPEFLTYFNYEAQPDKSGLPSDRFSAERPEGSISTLTIQRTEQRDSAMYRCASSFGLQETQYFGPGTRLLVL.

The genes are TRBV12-3 or TRBV12-4 and TRBJ1-2; 8 bases map to TRBD1. V dropped 6 bases and J dropped 3; count of bases not matched to a gene: 15. The CDR3 has 17 amino acids. Here the CDR3 DNA reads TGTGCCAGCAGCCTTGGACCGGGACAGGAGTTCGACTATGGCTACACCTTC. It specifies CASSLGPGQEFDYGYTF.

This clonotype appeared once. V usage is TRBV24-1 and J usage is TRBJ2-3; 9 bases match TRBD2. The CDR3 runs to 18 residues. J lost 3 bases, V lost 5 bases, and 14 bases had no gene match. CDR1 is KGHDR and CDR2 is SFDVKD in the germline V gene. CDR3 sequence reads: CATSAPMSGSGGTDTQYF. The CDR3 DNA follows: TGTGCCACCAGTGCCCCGATGAGCGGCAGCGGGGGGACAGATACGCAGTATTTT.

This chain joins TRBV9 and TRBJ1-2; TRBD1 might be the D (5 bases). With 7 bases removed from V and 7 bases from J, the gap between germline ends came to 17 bases. Germline V CDR1 and CDR2: SGDLS, YYNGEE. The CDR3 spans 13 residues. Here the CDR3 DNA reads TGTGCCAGCGGCGGCGGGGCAGGCGGTGGCTACACCTTC. Translation gives CASGGGAGGGYTF.

The rearrangement uses TRBV30 and TRBJ2-1; 9 nucleotides line up with TRBD2. Trimming cost V 5 bases and J 2 bases; bases outside gene matches: 4. This CDR3 region has 14 residues. From germline, CDR1 is GTSNPN and CDR2 SVGIG (reference sequence). In DNA form, the CDR3 reads TGTGCCTGGGCTAGCGGGGCCACCTACAATGAGCAGTTCTTC. Translating it yields CAWASGATYNEQFF.

The gene calls are TRBV24-1 and TRBJ1-1; D unclear. Deletions cut 9 bases from V and 0 bases from J, with 19 bases between. Germline V gene data show CDR1 as KGHDR and CDR2 as SFDVKD. The CDR3 contains 16 residues. The CDR3 here is CATVAPNAPVNTEAFF. CDR3 sequence (DNA): TGTGCCACCGTGGCACCGAACGCCCCCGTGAACACTGAAGCTTTCTTT.

As to this clonotype: A read error may account for a junction end that differs from germline. Here the CDR3 reads CASSLGTGYTF. The CDR3 coding sequence is TGTGCCAGCAGTTTAGGTACGGGCTACACCTTC. The chain joins TRBV10-3 to TRBJ1-2, with no clear D. This CDR3 contains 11 residues. Germline V lookup: CDR1 ENHRY, CDR2 SYGVKD.

V usage is TRBV27 and J usage is TRBJ2-2, with a weak D call TRBD1 (6 bases). The CDR3 spans 16 residues. Germline loops: CDR1 MNHEY, CDR2 SMNVEV (reference sequence). V was shortened by 5 bases and J by 4 bases, with 17 bases between the two germline ends. CDR3 in amino acids: CASSRVMGAFTGELFF. DNA for the CDR3: TGTGCCAGCAGTCGCGTCATGGGGGCGTTCACCGGGGAGCTGTTTTTT.

Turning to this clonotype: A single base separates this from a much larger clone, so it may be a read error. The V call is TRBV6-2 or TRBV6-3, the J call TRBJ1-2; D gene unclear. CDR3 size: 15 residues. Germline CDR1 is MNHEY and CDR2 is SVGEGT. Trimming pared 0 bases from V and 2 bases from J, leaving 10 bases between. CDR3 loop: CASSYSLDGNYGYTF. CDR3 sequence (DNA): TGTGCCAGCAGTTACTCGCTGGACGGAAACTATGGCTACACCTTC.

This clonotype was seen a handful of times. The chain links TRBV7-3 to TRBJ1-2; possibly TRBD1 for D (6 bases). The CDR3 has 12 residues. V was pared by 4 bases and J by 8 bases, with 11 bases between. From germline, CDR1 is SGHTA and CDR2 FQGTGA. CDR3 region: CASSSAGDGYTF. The CDR3 DNA sequence: TGTGCCAGCAGCTCGGCAGGGGACGGCTACACCTTC.

At least ten counts were recorded for this clonotype. The rearrangement uses TRBV27 and TRBJ2-7, with D perhaps TRBD1 or TRBD2 (5 bases each). Germline CDR1 and CDR2: MNHEY and SMNVEV (reference sequence). This CDR3 is built from 13 residues. V lost 3 bases to trimming and J lost 6 bases, with 12 bases between them. The CDR3 DNA reads TGTGCCAGCAGTTTCGGCAGGGCGGGCGAGCAGTACTTC. The encoded protein is CASSFGRAGEQYF.

This clonotype has ten or more counts. J is TRBJ1-1 and V is TRBV19; 7 bases are shared with TRBD1. CDR1 and CDR2 from the germline V gene are LNHDA and SQIVND (reference sequence). CDR3 size: 14 residues. The V and J ends lost 3 bases and 5 bases, in that order; junction bases with no gene match: 6. The CDR3 loop is CASSIAPTGTEAFF. CDR3 in DNA: TGTGCCAGTAGTATTGCCCCGACAGGGACTGAAGCTTTCTTT.

V gene TRBV20-1 combines with J gene TRBJ2-7; TRBD1 aligns across 10 bases. J was trimmed by 6 bases and V by 5 bases; bases with no gene match: 4. The length of the CDR3 is 12 residues. Germline V gene data show CDR1 as DFQATT and CDR2 as SNEGSKA (reference sequence). CDR3 DNA: TGCAGTGCTGGGGACAGGGGAGGCGAGCAGTACTTC. Its translation: CSAGDRGGEQYF.

Details on this clonotype: A single base separates this from a much larger clone, so it may be a read error. The chain has TRBV20-1 and TRBJ2-7, with D possibly TRBD1 on 5 matching bases. V lost 7 bases and J lost 4, with 11 bases in between. The CDR3 consists of 11 residues. CDR1 and CDR2 (germline): DFQATT, SNEGSKA (reference sequence). DNA for the CDR3: TGCAGTGTCGCTCCAGGGTACGAGCAGTACTTC. Translated, it gives CSVAPGYEQYF.